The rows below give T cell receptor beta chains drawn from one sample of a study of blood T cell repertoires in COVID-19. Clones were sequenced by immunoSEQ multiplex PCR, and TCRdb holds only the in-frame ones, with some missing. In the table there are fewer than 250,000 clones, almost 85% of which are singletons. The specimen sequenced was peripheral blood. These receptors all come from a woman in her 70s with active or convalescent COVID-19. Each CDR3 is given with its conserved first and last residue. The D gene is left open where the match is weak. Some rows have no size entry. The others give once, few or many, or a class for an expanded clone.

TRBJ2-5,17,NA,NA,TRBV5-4,TGTGCCAGCAGCTTGGGAGGTACGGGTCGAGGGCAAGAGACCCAGTACTTC,CASSLGGTGRGQETQYF
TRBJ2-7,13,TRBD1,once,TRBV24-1,TGTGCCACCAAGGGGGCGCTGGGGGACGAGCAGTACTTC,CATKGALGDEQYF
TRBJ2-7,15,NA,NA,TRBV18,TGTGCCAGCTCACCAGGCTCGGAGGAAGCCTACGAGCAGTACTTC,CASSPGSEEAYEQYF
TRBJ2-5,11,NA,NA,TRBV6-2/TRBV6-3,TGTGCCAGCAGTCCCCCGGGGACCCAGTACTTC,CASSPPGTQYF
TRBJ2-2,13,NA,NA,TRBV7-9,TGTGCCAGCAACCCGACTCTCACCGGGGAGCTGTTTTTT,CASNPTLTGELFF
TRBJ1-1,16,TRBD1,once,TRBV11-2,TGTGCCAGCAGGCCAGCCGGGACAGGGATGAACACTGAAGCTTTCTTT,CASRPAGTGMNTEAFF
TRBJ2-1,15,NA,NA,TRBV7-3,TGTGCCAGCAGCTGGGACTCTAGTCCTACCAATGAGCAGTTCTTC,CASSWDSSPTNEQFF
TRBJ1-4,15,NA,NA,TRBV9,TGTGCCAGCAGCGTACTCCCTGCAACTAATGAAAAACTGTTTTTT,CASSVLPATNEKLFF
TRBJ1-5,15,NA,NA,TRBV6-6,TGTGCCAGCAGTTACTCGATGTCAGGGCGCCAGCCCCAGCATTTT,CASSYSMSGRQPQHF
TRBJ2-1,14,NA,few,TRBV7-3,TGTGCCAGCAGCTTTTCAGGGCCATACAATGAGCAGTTCTTC,CASSFSGPYNEQFF
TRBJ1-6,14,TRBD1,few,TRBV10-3,TGTGCCACCGAGTTGGGACAGGAGAAGGGTGCCCTCCACTTT,CATELGQEKGALHF
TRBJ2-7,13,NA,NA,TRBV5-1,TGCGCCAGCAGCTTTACTAGCTCCTACGAGCAGTACTTC,CASSFTSSYEQYF
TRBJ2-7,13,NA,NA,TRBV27,TGTGCCAGCAGTTTTGCGATGCGCTACGAGCAGTACTTC,CASSFAMRYEQYF
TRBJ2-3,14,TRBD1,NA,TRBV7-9,TGTGCCAGCAGCCACCGACAGGGAACAGATACGCAGTATTTT,CASSHRQGTDTQYF
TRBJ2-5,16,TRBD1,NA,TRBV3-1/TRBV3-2,TGTGCCAGCAGTTCCAACAGGGGGCGGATATCGGAGACCCAGTACTTC,CASSSNRGRISETQYF
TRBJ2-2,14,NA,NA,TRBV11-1,TGTGCCAGCAGCTTAGCGCAAAGCAGGGGGGAGCTGTTTTTT,CASSLAQSRGELFF
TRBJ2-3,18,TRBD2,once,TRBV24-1,TGTGCCACCAGTGATTTGCATATCGGGCGGGAGGCCCCAGATACGCAGTATTTT,CATSDLHIGREAPDTQYF